These 23 T cell receptor beta chains were sequenced from one sample in a study of T cell responses to AZD1222 COVID-19 vaccine. Clones were sequenced by immunoSEQ multiplex PCR, and TCRdb holds only the in-frame ones, with some missing. The data show about 66,000 clones, with about 83% seen just once and 3.5% to 4.5% held by the top ten. The material was peripheral blood, obtained 28 days after the second AZD1222 dose. The receptor set was obtained from an adult who received the AZD1222 COVID-19 vaccine.

The chain employs TRBV5-6 and TRBJ1-2; 10 positions match TRBD1. Germline CDR1 reads SGHDT; CDR2 reads YYEEEE. V was clipped by 4 bases and J by 4 bases; unmatched bases: 16. The CDR3 contains 18 residues. CDR3 amino acids: CASSPGLKDRGSTYGYTF. DNA of the CDR3: TGTGCCAGCAGCCCGGGGTTGAAGGACAGGGGGTCCACCTATGGCTACACCTTC.

V and J are TRBV19 and TRBJ1-1, with D tentatively TRBD1 (5 bases). V lost 8 bases and J lost 4, with 14 bases in between. Per germline, CDR1 LNHDA and CDR2 SQIVND (reference sequence). The CDR3 has 13 residues. CDR3 region: CASDRGESTEAFF. DNA for the CDR3: TGTGCCAGTGATCGGGGGGAGAGCACTGAAGCTTTCTTT.

The chain uses TRBV5-1 and TRBJ1-6; perhaps TRBD1 as D (5 bases). CDR3 size: 18 residues. The V end was cut by 4 bases, the J end by 9 bases, with 26 bases between. CDR1 is SGHRS and CDR2 is YFSETQ in the germline V gene. The CDR3 loop reads CASSTHPLRDGSASPLHF. CDR3 sequence (DNA): TGCGCCAGCAGCACGCACCCTCTCAGGGACGGGTCTGCTTCACCCCTCCACTTT.

This chain uses TRBV28 with TRBJ1-4; D unresolved. CDR3 length: 11 amino acids. Between the trimmed V and J ends, which lost 7 bases and 6 bases, there was a span of 6 bases. CDR1 is MDHEN and CDR2 is SYDVKM in the germline V gene. For the CDR3, the DNA is TGTGCCAGCACAGGTGATGAAAAACTGTTTTTT. Its translation is CASTGDEKLFF.

The rearrangement uses TRBV7-7 and TRBJ2-2, with 11 bases aligning to TRBD1. From germline, CDR1 is SSHAT and CDR2 FNYEAQ (reference sequence). Trimming took 6 bases from V and 4 from J; bases not matched to a gene: 7. This CDR3 region has 16 residues. CDR3 sequence: CASRPPGTGGTGELFF. In DNA form, the CDR3 reads TGTGCCAGCAGACCCCCCGGGACAGGGGGCACCGGGGAGCTGTTTTTT.

The gene calls are TRBV19 and TRBJ1-1; D is perhaps TRBD1 (5 bases). Germline V CDR1 and CDR2: LNHDA, SQIVND (reference sequence). V shed 4 bases and J shed 4 bases, with 7 bases lying between them. The CDR3 runs to 12 residues. The CDR3 nucleotides read TGTGCCAGTAGTACGGACATCACTGAAGCTTTCTTT. Its translation is CASSTDITEAFF.

The genes are TRBV28 and TRBJ1-2; D is undetermined. Germline assignment: CDR1 MDHEN and CDR2 SYDVKM. V was pared by 4 bases and J by 3 bases, with 12 bases between. The CDR3 consists of 14 residues. The CDR3 bases are TGTGCCAGCAGTTCGGCCATCGGCGACTATGGCTACACCTTC. Protein: CASSSAIGDYGYTF.

The chain recombines TRBV9 with TRBJ1-5; D is ambiguous. V was cut by 8 bases and J by 0 bases, with 15 bases left in between. CDR3 length: 15 residues. Germline assignment: CDR1 SGDLS and CDR2 YYNGEE. The CDR3 sequence: CASPRTIPSNQPQHF. The CDR3 DNA reads TGTGCCAGTCCCCGGACCATACCTAGCAATCAGCCCCAGCATTTT. The variable domain in full, with the rest retrieved from reference TRBV9 and TRBJ1-5, is DSGVTQTPKHLITATGQRVTLRCSPRSGDLSVYWYQQSLDQGLQFLIQYYNGEERAKGNILERFSAQQFPDLHSELNLSSLELGDSALYFCASPRTIPSNQPQHFGDGTRLSIL.

This chain connects TRBV6-2 or TRBV6-3 to TRBJ1-2, with a weak D call TRBD1 (5 bases). CDR1 MNHEY and CDR2 SVGEGT come from the germline V gene. This CDR3 is 14 amino acids long. V was trimmed by 2 bases and J by 4 bases, leaving 11 bases between them. Written as DNA, the CDR3 is TGTGCCAGCAGTTACCCTGGACATTCCTATGGCTACACCTTC. It yields the protein CASSYPGHSYGYTF.

This rearrangement joins TRBV2 to TRBJ1-2; D call uncertain. The V end was cut by 6 bases, the J end by 8 bases, with 16 bases between. The V gene's germline CDR1 is SNHLY and CDR2 FYNNEI. The CDR3 has 13 amino acids. DNA of the CDR3: TGTGCCAGCAGGGCAGGTTTTTTAGGGGGCTACACCTTC. Encoded protein: CASRAGFLGGYTF.

The chain uses TRBV11-2 and TRBJ2-1; D remains ambiguous. The CDR3 is made up of 15 amino acids. From germline, CDR1 is SGHAT and CDR2 FQNNGV. The V and J ends lost 0 bases and 5 bases respectively, with 11 bases between them. The CDR3 here is CASSLEGRLNNEQFF. The CDR3 DNA is TGTGCCAGCAGCTTAGAGGGCAGGTTGAACAATGAGCAGTTCTTC.

With regard to this clone: At one end the junction does not follow the germline gene, possibly because of a read error. The genes are TRBV2 and TRBJ2-3, with a tentative D call TRBD2 (6 bases). The CDR3 sequence is 15 residues long. Germline CDR1 is SNHLY and CDR2 is FYNNEI. The CDR3 loop reads CASSEVRDLRDTQYF. The CDR3 DNA follows: TGTGCCAGCAGCGAAGTTCGGGACTTGAGGGATACGCAGTATTTT. The whole variable domain, remainder taken from reference TRBV2 and TRBJ2-3, is EPEVTQTPSHQVTQMGQEVILRCVPISNHLYFYWYRQILGQKVEFLVSFYNNEISEKSEIFDDQFSVERPDGSNFTLKIRSTKLEDSAMYFCASSEVRDLRDTQYFGPGTRLTVL.

This sequence joins TRBV3-1 (or the pseudogene TRBV3-2) and TRBJ2-4, with TRBD2 matching 7 bases. Germline V gene lookup returns CDR1 LGHDT and CDR2 YNNKEL (reference sequence). V trimming: 5 bases; J trimming: 4 bases; junction bases outside the gene matches: 14. This CDR3 has 17 amino acids. CDR3 region: CASSGGVPFAKKNIQYF. The CDR3 DNA sequence: TGTGCCAGCAGCGGGGGGGTTCCATTTGCAAAAAAAAACATTCAGTACTTC.

This chain links TRBV10-3 with TRBJ1-5; D ambiguous. This CDR3 spans 14 amino acids. Trimming stripped 6 bases from V and 2 bases from J, with 11 bases between. Germline CDR1 is ENHRY and CDR2 is SYGVKD. The CDR3 DNA is TGTGCCATCAGAGACTCGAGGGGCAATCAGCCCCAGCATTTT. The encoded protein is CAIRDSRGNQPQHF.

V is TRBV7-2 and J is TRBJ2-7, with D tentatively TRBD2 (6 bases). Trimming left V 0 bases short and J 5 bases short, with 11 bases between. The germline gives CDR1 SGHTA, CDR2 FQGNSA. The CDR3 has 14 amino acids. As DNA, the CDR3 is TGTGCCAGCAGCTTAGCAGTCGGGGGTGACGAGCAGTACTTC. It translates to CASSLAVGGDEQYF.

This clone was seen more than once but under ten times. The chain couples TRBV14 to TRBJ2-7, with D unclear. The V end lost 0 bases, the J end lost 6 bases, and 12 bases lay between the germline ends. Germline loops: CDR1 SGHDN, CDR2 FVKESK. The CDR3 runs to 14 residues. CDR3 in amino acids: CASSQEPFRPEQYF. The CDR3 DNA reads as TGTGCCAGCAGCCAAGAACCCTTTCGGCCCGAGCAGTACTTC.

V and J are TRBV12-5 and TRBJ1-1, with 9 positions matching TRBD1. After removal of 6 bases from V and 11 bases from J, the junction contained 16 bases not matched to a gene. The CDR3 spans 15 residues. The germline CDR1 and CDR2 sequences are LGHNT and FRNRAP. The CDR3 spells CASGQNMGTGIDAFF. The CDR3 DNA follows: TGTGCTAGTGGCCAGAACATGGGGACAGGGATCGATGCTTTCTTT.

The sample holds one count of this clone. The chain employs TRBV21-1 and TRBJ2-7; the table assigns TRBD1, which was not confirmed against the DNA. TRBV21-1 is a documented pseudogene. This CDR3 contains 15 residues. CDR3 sequence reads: CASSLDREALGEQYF. In DNA, the CDR3 is TGTGCCAGCAGCCTCGACAGGGAAGCTCTAGGGGAGCAGTACTTC.

This rearrangement joins TRBV6-6 to TRBJ1-1; 7 bases fit TRBD1. Germline values: CDR1 MNHNY, CDR2 SVGAGI (reference sequence). The CDR3 has 17 residues. Unmatched junction bases numbered 17, after V lost 5 bases and J lost 5 bases. Written as DNA, the CDR3 is TGTGCCAGCAGTCAGACAGGGATTCTCGGGATAGGAACTGAAGCTTTCTTT. It codes for CASSQTGILGIGTEAFF.

The chain couples TRBV10-3 to TRBJ2-1; the match to TRBD2 covers 9 bases. Germline values: CDR1 ENHRY, CDR2 SYGVKD. V was clipped by 7 bases and J by 10 bases; unmatched bases: 11. The CDR3 totals 14 residues. In nucleotides, the CDR3 is TGTGCCATCAAGGGAGCGGGGGGTGGCGGGGAGCAGTTCTTC. Translation: CAIKGAGGGGEQFF.

The CDR3 sequence: CASSRQLAGGYNEQFF. DNA for the CDR3: TGTGCCAGCAGCCGACAACTAGCGGGGGGATACAATGAGCAGTTCTTC. The gene calls are TRBV3-1 (or the pseudogene TRBV3-2) and TRBJ2-1; 12 bases align to TRBD2. The CDR3 totals 16 residues. V was pared by 4 bases and J by 4 bases, with 5 bases of the junction left unmatched. CDR1 is LGHDT and CDR2 is YNNKEL in the germline V gene (reference sequence).

This clone was seen only a few times. The rearrangement links TRBV5-6 to TRBJ2-7; no reliable D call. Trimming removed 3 bases at V and 5 bases at J, with 6 bases between. The CDR3 is 11 residues long. Germline V CDR1 and CDR2: SGHDT, YYEEEE. This chain's CDR3 is CASSSSHEQYF. CDR3 in DNA: TGTGCCAGCAGCTCGAGCCACGAGCAGTACTTC.

V gene TRBV2 combines with J gene TRBJ1-4, with TRBD1 as a possible D gene (6 bases). The CDR3 consists of 14 residues. Germline CDR1 is SNHLY and CDR2 is FYNNEI. The ends were cut back, 3 bases at V and 4 bases at J, with 9 bases in the middle. CDR3 in DNA: TGTGCCAGCAGTGACCGGGACAATAATGAAAAACTGTTTTTT. Translation gives CASSDRDNNEKLFF.